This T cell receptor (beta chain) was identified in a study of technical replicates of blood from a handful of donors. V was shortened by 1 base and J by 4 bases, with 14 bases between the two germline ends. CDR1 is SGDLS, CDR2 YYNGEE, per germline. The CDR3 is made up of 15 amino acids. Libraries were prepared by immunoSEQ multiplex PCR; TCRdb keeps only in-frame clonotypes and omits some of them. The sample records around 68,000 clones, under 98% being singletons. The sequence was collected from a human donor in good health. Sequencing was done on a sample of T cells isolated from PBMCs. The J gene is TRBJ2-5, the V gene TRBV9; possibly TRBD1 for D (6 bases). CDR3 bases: TGTGCCAGCAGCGTACCAGGGGTAATTCCAGAGACCCAGTACTTC. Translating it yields CASSVPGVIPETQYF.